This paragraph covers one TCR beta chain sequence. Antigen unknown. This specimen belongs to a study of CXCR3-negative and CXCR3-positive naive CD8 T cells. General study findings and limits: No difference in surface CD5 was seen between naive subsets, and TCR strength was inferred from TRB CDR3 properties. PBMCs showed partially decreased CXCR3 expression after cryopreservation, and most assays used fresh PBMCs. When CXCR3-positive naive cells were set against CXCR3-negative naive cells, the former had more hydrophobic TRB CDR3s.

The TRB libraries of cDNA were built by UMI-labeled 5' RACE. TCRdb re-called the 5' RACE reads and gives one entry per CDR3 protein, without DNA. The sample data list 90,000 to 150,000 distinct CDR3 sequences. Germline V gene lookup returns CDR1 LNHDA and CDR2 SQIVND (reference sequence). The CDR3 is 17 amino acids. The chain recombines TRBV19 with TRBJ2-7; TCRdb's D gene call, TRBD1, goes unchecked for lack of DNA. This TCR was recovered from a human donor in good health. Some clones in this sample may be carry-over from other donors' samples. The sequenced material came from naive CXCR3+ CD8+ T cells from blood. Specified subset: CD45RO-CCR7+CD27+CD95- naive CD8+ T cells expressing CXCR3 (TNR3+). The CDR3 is CASSGSGGSRFSYEQYF. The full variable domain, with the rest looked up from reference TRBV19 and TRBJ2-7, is DGGITQSPKYLFRKEGQNVTLSCEQNLNHDAMYWYRQDPGQGLRLIYYSQIVNDFQKGDIAEGYSVSREKKESFPLTVTSAQKNPTAFYLCASSGSGGSRFSYEQYFGPGTRLTVT.